The T cell receptor beta chain under discussion was sequenced for a study of CD8 T cells in Susac syndrome. From germline, CDR1 is SGHAT and CDR2 FQNNGV. The V segment lost 2 bases and the J segment 3 bases; nucleotides outside the gene matches: 0. CDR3 length: 14 residues. The authors reverse transcribed roughly 0.5 to 1 ug RNA with random hexamers. From the immunoSEQ multiplex PCR reads, TCRdb called clonotypes with MiXCR, one entry per CDR3 protein. The sample carries about 200,000 distinct CDR3 sequences, 85% to 95% recorded once. It was negative isolation that provided the CD8+ and CD4+ T cells, whereas TEMRA cells were enriched by FACS.

The clonotype was recovered from a human donor in good health. This sequence joins TRBV11-2 and TRBJ2-1; 8 bases agree with TRBD2. Sequences were obtained from CD4+ T cells from PBMCs. The CDR3 is CASSLTSGYNEQFF. The CDR3 DNA sequence: TGTGCCAGCAGCTTAACTAGCGGCTACAATGAGCAGTTCTTC.